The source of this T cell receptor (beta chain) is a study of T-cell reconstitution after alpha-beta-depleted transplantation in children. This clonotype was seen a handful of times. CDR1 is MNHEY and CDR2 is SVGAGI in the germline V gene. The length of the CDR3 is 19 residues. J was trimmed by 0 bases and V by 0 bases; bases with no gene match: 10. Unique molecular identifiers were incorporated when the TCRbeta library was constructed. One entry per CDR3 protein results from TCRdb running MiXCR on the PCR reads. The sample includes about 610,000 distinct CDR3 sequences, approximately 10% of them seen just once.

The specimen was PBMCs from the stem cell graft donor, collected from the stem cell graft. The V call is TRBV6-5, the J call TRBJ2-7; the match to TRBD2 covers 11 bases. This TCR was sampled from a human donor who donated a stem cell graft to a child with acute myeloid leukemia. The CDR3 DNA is TGTGCCAGCAGTTACTCGGGGCCTCGACTAGCGGGAAGCTCCTACGAGCAGTACTTC. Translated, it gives CASSYSGPRLAGSSYEQYF.